Shown below are 30 T cell receptor beta chains from a single sample sequenced in a study of blood T cells in healthy people across ages. Then a second PCR, running about 6 to 12 cycles, was carried out with a sample-barcoded 5' primer and a J-beta primer mix. TCRdb independently ran MiXCR on the 5' RACE reads; one entry per CDR3 protein. The sample comprises about 1.8 million distinct CDR3 sequences, 49% of which are singletons, and over 2% rests with the top ten. Sample: blood. The receptors here all came from a woman in her forties in good health.

The chain is built from TRBV6-2 or TRBV6-3 and TRBJ2-1; 10 bases line up with TRBD2. The CDR3 totals 16 residues. V was pared by 7 bases and J by 2 bases, with 8 bases of the junction left unmatched. Germline V gene lookup returns CDR1 MNHEY and CDR2 SVGEGT. The CDR3 DNA is TGTGCCAGCACGCTCTTAGCGGGGGGTGCCTACAATGAGCAGTTCTTC. Amino acid sequence: CASTLLAGGAYNEQFF.

The chain has TRBV7-9 and TRBJ2-6, with 8 bases lining up with TRBD1. The CDR3 loop spans 14 amino acids. The V segment lost 8 bases and the J segment 3 bases; nucleotides outside the gene matches: 3. Germline V lookup: CDR1 SEHNR, CDR2 FQNEAQ (reference sequence). CDR3: CASQGAGGANVLTF. The CDR3 nucleotides are TGTGCCAGCCAGGGGGCAGGTGGGGCCAACGTCCTGACTTTC. The complete variable domain, with remaining parts taken from reference TRBV7-9 and TRBJ2-6, reads DTGVSQNPRHKITKRGQNVTFRCDPISEHNRLYWYRQTLGQGPEFLTYFQNEAQLEKSRLLSDRFSAERPKGSFSTLEIQRTEQGDSAMYLCASQGAGGANVLTFGAGSRLTVL.

The rearrangement links TRBV9 to TRBJ2-5, with a tentative D call TRBD2 (6 bases). V lost 0 bases and J 1 base, leaving 13 bases between the germline ends. CDR3 length: 16 residues. CDR1 and CDR2 (germline): SGDLS, YYNGEE. The CDR3 bases are TGTGCCAGCAGCGTAGGCACGTTGGGGGGCCAAGAGACCCAGTACTTC. Amino acids: CASSVGTLGGQETQYF. The whole variable domain, remainder taken from reference TRBV9 and TRBJ2-5, is DSGVTQTPKHLITATGQRVTLRCSPRSGDLSVYWYQQSLDQGLQFLIQYYNGEERAKGNILERFSAQQFPDLHSELNLSSLELGDSALYFCASSVGTLGGQETQYFGPGTRLLVL.

The chain's CDR3 is CSATDRVWGNEQFF. The CDR3 nucleotides read TGCAGTGCTACCGACAGGGTATGGGGGAATGAGCAGTTCTTC. This chain uses TRBV20-1 with TRBJ2-1, with 7 bases that match TRBD1. CDR3 size: 14 residues. V was clipped by 4 bases and J by 7 bases; unmatched bases: 10. The germline V gene encodes CDR1 DFQATT and CDR2 SNEGSKA (reference sequence).

This clonotype has a single count. The rearrangement joins TRBV4-1 to TRBJ2-2; D not certain. The CDR3 length is 16 residues. V lost 1 base, J lost 5 bases, and 14 bases lay in between. Germline CDR1 is MGHRA and CDR2 is YSYEKL. CDR3 DNA: TGCGCCAGCAGCCAAGCTGTCAATTTTCAGACCGGGGAGCTGTTTTTT. Its protein is CASSQAVNFQTGELFF.

The rearrangement joins TRBV6-2 or TRBV6-3 to TRBJ2-5, with TRBD2 matching over 10 bases. Germline V CDR1 and CDR2: MNHEY, SVGEGT. The CDR3 consists of 16 residues. The junction had 7 bases not matched to a gene; V was cut back by 6 bases and J by 0 bases. CDR3 sequence: CASSQLAGRYQETQYF. The DNA of the CDR3 is TGTGCCAGCAGCCAACTAGCGGGGCGGTACCAAGAGACCCAGTACTTC.

The chain uses TRBV27 and TRBJ1-6, with unresolved D. CDR1 is MNHEY and CDR2 is SMNVEV in the germline V gene (reference sequence). V shed 2 bases and J shed 2 bases, with 10 bases lying between them. The CDR3 spans 16 residues. The DNA of the CDR3 is TGTGCCAGCAGTTTAGGGGTGGGCGCCTATAATTCACCCCTCCACTTT. This sequence encodes CASSLGVGAYNSPLHF.

About this clonotype: This CDR3 is missing its conserved last phenylalanine or tryptophan, likely due to a read error. The chain carries TRBV12-3 or TRBV12-4 and TRBJ2-1; 8 positions agree with TRBD1. Losses at the gene ends were 1 base for V and 8 bases for J; bases not matched to a gene: 7. This CDR3 is 15 amino acids long. The CDR3 loop is CASSLGTGGFDEQFL. As DNA, the CDR3 is TGTGCCAGCAGTTTAGGCACAGGGGGTTTCGATGAGCAGTTCCTC.

This rearrangement joins TRBV6-5 to TRBJ2-1; 8 nucleotides agree with TRBD1. Germline V gene data show CDR1 as MNHEY and CDR2 as SVGAGI. V was pared by 2 bases and J by 4 bases, with 7 bases of the junction left unmatched. The CDR3 covers 16 residues. The CDR3: CASSYAPGQEYNEQFF. The CDR3 DNA reads TGTGCCAGCAGTTACGCTCCGGGACAGGAGTACAATGAGCAGTTCTTC.

The gene calls are TRBV20-1 and TRBJ2-5; a possible D gene is TRBD1 (8 bases). The J call could be wrong; TRBJ2-7 is a better fit for the DNA end. The CDR3 totals 17 residues. Germline V gene lookup returns CDR1 DFQATT and CDR2 SNEGSKA (reference sequence). The CDR3 DNA reads as TGCAGTGCTAGGCTTCAGGGAGGGTCAGGGGGCTTCTTCGAGCAGTACTTC. This encodes CSARLQGGSGGFFEQYF.

This clonotype was seen only once. The V and J genes are TRBV7-2 and TRBJ1-2, with D maybe TRBD1 (6 bases). V lost 4 bases and J 4 bases, leaving 13 bases between the germline ends. Germline V CDR1 and CDR2: SGHTA, FQGNSA. The CDR3 loop spans 14 amino acids. The DNA for the CDR3 is TGTGCCAGCAGCTCACAGGGTTATGGCTATGGCTACACCTTC. Its translation: CASSSQGYGYGYTF. The variable domain in full, completed from reference TRBV7-2 and TRBJ1-2, reads GAGVSQSPSNKVTEKGKDVELRCDPISGHTALYWYRQSLGQGLEFLIYFQGNSAPDKSGLPSDRFSAERTGGSVSTLTIQRTQQEDSAVYLCASSSQGYGYGYTFGSGTRLTVV.

In DNA form, the CDR3 reads TGTGCCAGCAGCCTTAGACAGAAGACAGATACGCAGTATTTT. This gives the protein CASSLRQKTDTQYF. This chain links TRBV3-1 with TRBJ2-3, with D tentatively TRBD1 (5 bases). The CDR3 contains 14 residues. Germline lookup yields CDR1 LGHDT and CDR2 YNNKEL (reference sequence). Trimming stripped 4 bases from V and 3 bases from J, with 11 bases between.

The chain combines TRBV9 with TRBJ1-4; D possibly corresponds to TRBD1 (5 bases). The germline gives CDR1 SGDLS, CDR2 YYNGEE. This CDR3 comprises 15 residues. Trimming shortened V by 3 bases and J by 4 bases, and 13 bases separated the two germline ends. CDR3 coding DNA: TGTGCCAGCAGCGCAACCGGGACCGTTAATGAAAAACTGTTTTTT. Its translation: CASSATGTVNEKLFF.

The genes are TRBV5-1 and TRBJ2-3, with D possibly being TRBD2 (7 bases). The length of the CDR3 is 15 residues. Trimming removed 3 bases from V and 2 bases from J, with 13 bases in between. Per germline, CDR1 SGHRS and CDR2 YFSETQ. The CDR3 loop reads CASSWGGAPTDTQYF. The DNA for the CDR3 is TGCGCCAGCAGCTGGGGGGGGGCCCCCACAGATACGCAGTATTTT.

The rearrangement uses TRBV11-2 and TRBJ2-1; 8 bases align to TRBD1. With 0 bases clipped from V and 7 bases from J, the junction kept 5 bases outside the gene matches. The CDR3 length is 15 residues. Germline CDR1 and CDR2: SGHAT and FQNNGV. CDR3 DNA: TGTGCCAGCAGCTTAGAAGGACAGGGAAGGAATGAGCAGTTCTTC. Its translation is CASSLEGQGRNEQFF. Filled out from reference TRBV11-2 and TRBJ2-1, the complete variable domain reads EAGVAQSPRYKIIEKRQSVAFWCNPISGHATLYWYQQILGQGPKLLIQFQNNGVVDDSQLPKDRFSAERLKGVDSTLKIQPAKLEDSAVYLCASSLEGQGRNEQFFGPGTRLTVL.

This clonotype has just one count. The CDR3 DNA sequence: TGTGCCAGCACCCGGGGGAGTGCGACAGATACGCAGTATTTT. This sequence encodes CASTRGSATDTQYF. The genes are TRBV27 and TRBJ2-3, with D tentatively TRBD2 (6 bases). The V gene lost 7 bases and the J gene lost 3 bases, with 14 bases spanning the gap. CDR3 length: 14 amino acids. CDR1 and CDR2 (germline): MNHEY, SMNVEV (reference sequence).

The rearrangement links TRBV27 to TRBJ2-7; 7 nucleotides match TRBD1. V gave up 6 bases and J gave up 3 bases; unmatched junction bases: 11. Germline values: CDR1 MNHEY, CDR2 SMNVEV (reference sequence). The CDR3 contains 15 residues. The CDR3 bases are TGTGCCAGCAGGAGTACATCGGGACAGAGCTACGAGCAGTACTTC. It codes for CASRSTSGQSYEQYF.

This clonotype was seen only once. A much larger clone sits a single nucleotide away, making a read error possible. The CDR3 sequence is CASSPTSGGPQEAQYF. CDR3 bases: TGTGCCAGCAGTCCGACTAGCGGGGGGCCTCAAGAGGCCCAGTACTTC. This chain joins TRBV6-6 and TRBJ2-5, with 13 bases matching TRBD2. Germline V gene sequence: CDR1 MNHNY, CDR2 SVGAGI (reference sequence). This CDR3 comprises 16 residues.

The V gene is TRBV7-9, the J gene TRBJ2-5; tentative D call: TRBD2 (5 bases). This CDR3 region has 15 residues. The ends were cut back, 0 bases at V and 1 base at J, with 9 bases in the middle. The V gene's germline CDR1 is SEHNR and CDR2 FQNEAQ (reference sequence). The CDR3 region is CASSLARDRQETQYF. In DNA form, the CDR3 reads TGTGCCAGCAGCTTAGCTCGGGATCGCCAAGAGACCCAGTACTTC.

This chain links TRBV5-1 with TRBJ2-1; TRBD2 agrees at 14 bases. V lost 4 bases, J lost 4 bases, and 7 bases stayed unmatched. CDR3 size: 17 residues. Germline V lookup: CDR1 SGHRS, CDR2 YFSETQ. The CDR3 DNA sequence: TGCGCCAGCAGCGCCGGACTAGCGGGGGGCCTATACAATGAGCAGTTCTTC. It specifies CASSAGLAGGLYNEQFF.

The V call is TRBV12-3 or TRBV12-4, the J call TRBJ1-5; no clear D. V lost 6 bases and J lost 6, with 21 bases in between. CDR3 length: 16 residues. The CDR3 bases are TGTGCCAGCAGAATCGACAAACACGGCCTGGGTCAGCCCCAGCATTTT. It is translated as CASRIDKHGLGQPQHF.

The rearrangement links TRBV20-1 to TRBJ2-5, with D perhaps being TRBD1 or TRBD2 (5 bases each). V was cut by 0 bases and J by 2 bases, with 16 bases left in between. CDR3 length: 16 amino acids. CDR1 and CDR2 from the germline V gene are DFQATT and SNEGSKA (reference sequence). The DNA for the CDR3 is TGCAGTGCTAGAGATCCGACCCGGGGACCGCAAGAGACCCAGTACTTC. The encoded protein is CSARDPTRGPQETQYF.

This clonotype is a singleton in its sample. This chain connects TRBV5-1 to TRBJ1-1, with D possibly TRBD1 on 5 matching bases. The CDR3 contains 12 residues. Germline V gene data show CDR1 as SGHRS and CDR2 as YFSETQ. V gave up 0 bases and J gave up 11 bases, with 11 bases separating them. This chain's CDR3 is CASSLDSGWAFF. The DNA of the CDR3 is TGCGCCAGCAGCTTGGATTCAGGGTGGGCTTTCTTT.

The chain has TRBV15 and TRBJ1-2; 10 bases fit TRBD1. The ends lost 0 bases at V and 5 bases at J; junction bases unmatched: 6. This CDR3 is 16 amino acids long. Germline values: CDR1 LNHNV, CDR2 YYDKDF (reference sequence). CDR3 nucleotides: TGTGCCACCAGCAGAGATTTTCCGGGACAGGGGTATGGCTACACCTTC. Translated: CATSRDFPGQGYGYTF.

This clonotype has a handful of counts. The chain links TRBV7-2 to TRBJ2-5; D is ambiguous. The ends were cut back, 1 base at V and 0 bases at J, with 9 bases in the middle. The CDR3 consists of 15 residues. CDR1 and CDR2 (germline): SGHTA, FQGNSA. The CDR3 DNA reads TGTGCCAGCAGCTTAGGCCCCAACAACCAAGAGACCCAGTACTTC. It encodes CASSLGPNNQETQYF.

This clonotype has a handful of counts. This chain uses TRBV9 with TRBJ2-7, with 11 positions matching TRBD2. This CDR3 contains 16 residues. V was clipped by 0 bases and J by 10 bases; unmatched bases: 12. Germline values: CDR1 SGDLS, CDR2 YYNGEE. CDR3 in DNA: TGTGCCAGCAGCGTAGGCGGGACTAGCGGCCTACGGCCCCAGTACTTC. Its translation is CASSVGGTSGLRPQYF. The variable domain in full, completed from reference TRBV9 and TRBJ2-7, reads DSGVTQTPKHLITATGQRVTLRCSPRSGDLSVYWYQQSLDQGLQFLIQYYNGEERAKGNILERFSAQQFPDLHSELNLSSLELGDSALYFCASSVGGTSGLRPQYFGPGTRLTVT.

This sequence joins TRBV6-5 and TRBJ2-4, with a possible D match to TRBD2 (6 bases). The end of the DNA is better explained by TRBJ2-7, so the J call may be wrong. The CDR3 has 18 residues. The germline V gene encodes CDR1 MNHEY and CDR2 SVGAGI. Here the CDR3 DNA reads TGTGCCAGCAGTTACTCGTTGGCTAGCGTCCGCCGTCGGTACGAGCAGTACTTC. Its translation is CASSYSLASVRRRYEQYF.

This clonotype was observed a handful of times. The V and J genes are TRBV12-3 or TRBV12-4 and TRBJ2-3; 8 bases agree with TRBD2. The CDR3 length is 14 residues. J was trimmed by 5 bases and V by 6 bases; bases with no gene match: 7. The CDR3 DNA reads TGTGCCAGCAGGCTCCCGGGGGGGAAAGATACGCAGTATTTT. Translation gives CASRLPGGKDTQYF.

This clonotype has more than one count but fewer than ten. This sequence joins TRBV24-1 and TRBJ1-4; 9 bases map to TRBD1. V shed 4 bases, J shed 0 bases, and the junction held 8 bases outside the gene matches. CDR3 length: 18 amino acids. CDR1 is KGHDR, CDR2 SFDVKD, per germline. This chain's CDR3 is CATSEGQGPVATNEKLFF. In DNA, the CDR3 is TGTGCCACCAGTGAAGGACAGGGGCCCGTTGCAACTAATGAAAAACTGTTTTTT.

The V call is TRBV12-3 or TRBV12-4, the J call TRBJ1-2; 7 positions agree with TRBD1. CDR3 length: 15 residues. V lost 4 bases to trimming and J lost 4 bases; unmatched junction nucleotides: 9. In nucleotides, the CDR3 is TGTGCCAGCAGTTCACCACGACAGGGACTCTATGGCTACACCTTC. It specifies CASSSPRQGLYGYTF.